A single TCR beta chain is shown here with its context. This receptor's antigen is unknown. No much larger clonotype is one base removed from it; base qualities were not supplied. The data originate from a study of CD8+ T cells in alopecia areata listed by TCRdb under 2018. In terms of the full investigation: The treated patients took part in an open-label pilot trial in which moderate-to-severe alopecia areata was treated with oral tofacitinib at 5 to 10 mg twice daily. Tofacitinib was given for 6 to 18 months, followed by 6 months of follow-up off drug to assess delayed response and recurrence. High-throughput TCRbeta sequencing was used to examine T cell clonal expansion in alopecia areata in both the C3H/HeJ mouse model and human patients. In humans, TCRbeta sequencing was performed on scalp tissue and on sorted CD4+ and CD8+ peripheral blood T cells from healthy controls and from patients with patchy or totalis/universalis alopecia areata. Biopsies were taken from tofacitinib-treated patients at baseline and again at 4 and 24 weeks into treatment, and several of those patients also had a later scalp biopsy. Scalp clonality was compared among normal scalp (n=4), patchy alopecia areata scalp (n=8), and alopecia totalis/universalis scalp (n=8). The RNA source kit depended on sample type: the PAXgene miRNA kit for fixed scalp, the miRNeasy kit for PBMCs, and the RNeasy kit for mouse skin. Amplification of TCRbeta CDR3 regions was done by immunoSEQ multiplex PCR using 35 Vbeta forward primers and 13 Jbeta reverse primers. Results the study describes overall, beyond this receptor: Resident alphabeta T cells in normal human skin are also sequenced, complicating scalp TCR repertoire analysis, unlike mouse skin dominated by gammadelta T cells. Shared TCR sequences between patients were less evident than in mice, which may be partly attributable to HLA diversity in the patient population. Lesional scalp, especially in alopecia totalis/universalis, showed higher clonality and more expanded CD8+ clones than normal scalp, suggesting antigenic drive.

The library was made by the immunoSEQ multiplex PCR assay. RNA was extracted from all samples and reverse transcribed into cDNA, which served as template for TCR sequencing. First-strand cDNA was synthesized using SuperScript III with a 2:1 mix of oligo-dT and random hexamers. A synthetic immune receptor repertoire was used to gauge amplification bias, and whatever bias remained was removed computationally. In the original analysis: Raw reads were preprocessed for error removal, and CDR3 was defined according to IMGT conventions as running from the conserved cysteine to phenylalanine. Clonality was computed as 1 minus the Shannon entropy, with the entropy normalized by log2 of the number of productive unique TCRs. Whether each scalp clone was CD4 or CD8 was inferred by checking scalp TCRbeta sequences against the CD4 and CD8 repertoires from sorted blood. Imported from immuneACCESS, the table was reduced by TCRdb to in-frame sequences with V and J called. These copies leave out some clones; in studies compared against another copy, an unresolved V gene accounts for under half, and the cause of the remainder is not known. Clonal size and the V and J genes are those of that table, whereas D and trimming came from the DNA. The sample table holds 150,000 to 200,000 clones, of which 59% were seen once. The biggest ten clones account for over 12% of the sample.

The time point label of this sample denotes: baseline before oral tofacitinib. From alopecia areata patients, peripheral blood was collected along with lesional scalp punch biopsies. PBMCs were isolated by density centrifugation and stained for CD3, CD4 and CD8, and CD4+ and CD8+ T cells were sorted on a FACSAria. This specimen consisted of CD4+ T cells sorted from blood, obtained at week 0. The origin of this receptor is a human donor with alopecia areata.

The CDR3 has the sequence CASSQGTAYEQYF. The base sequence is TGTGCCAGCAGTCAAGGCACAGCCTACGAGCAGTACTTC. The receptor chain draws on TRBV6-5 and TRBJ2-7, with no confident D gene call. V drops 5 bases and J drops 2 bases, leaving 10 bases in between. CDR1 MNHEY and CDR2 SVGAGI are derived from the germline V gene. The CDR3 spans 13 residues, from the cysteine through the phenylalanine. The retained sequence is limited to the CDR3, 39 bases, with the frame set at the first base.